Listed below are T cell receptor beta chains from one sample, sequenced in a study of blood T cell repertoires in COVID-19. TCRdb's copy holds only in-frame clones and misses some; the assay was immunoSEQ multiplex PCR. The table includes roughly 250,000 clones, around 85% detected once. The sample comprised peripheral blood. These receptors all stem from a woman in her thirties or forties with active or convalescent COVID-19. Both conserved end residues are part of each CDR3.

J	V	CDR3
TRBJ1-3	TRBV30	CAWSGPSRLSGNTIYF
TRBJ1-5	TRBV19	CASSIQGDSNQPQHF
TRBJ2-4	TRBV28	CASSLVRQGGIQYF
TRBJ1-5	TRBV5-1	CASSLVPGAEQPQHF
TRBJ2-3	TRBV7-2	CASSSDRADTQYF
TRBJ1-1	TRBV5-1	CASSLTGTSTEAFF
TRBJ1-3	TRBV19	CASSPPGDTIYF
TRBJ2-3	TRBV3-1/TRBV3-2	CASSQWSSTDTQYF
TRBJ2-7	TRBV9	CASSVEQGYSYEQYF
TRBJ1-5	TRBV28	CASSSTGGPGQPQHF
TRBJ1-3	TRBV15	CATSPLTGFFSGNTIYF
TRBJ1-6	TRBV5-1	CASRQLNSPLHF
TRBJ2-2	TRBV10-3	CAITDGISYSTGELFF
TRBJ1-2	TRBV6-1	CASSEDTYGYTF
TRBJ1-4	TRBV7-2	CASSLVRTPGSEKLFF
TRBJ1-5	TRBV11-2	CASSLDQGRDPQHF
TRBJ2-6	TRBV7-9	CASSLQGTPLSGANVLTF
TRBJ2-3	TRBV5-1	CASSLSGGYSDTQYF